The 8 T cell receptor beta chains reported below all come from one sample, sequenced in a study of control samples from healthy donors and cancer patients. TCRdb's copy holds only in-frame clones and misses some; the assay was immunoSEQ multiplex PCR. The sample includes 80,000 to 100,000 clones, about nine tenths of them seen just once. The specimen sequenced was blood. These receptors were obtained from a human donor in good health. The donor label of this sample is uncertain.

CDR3: CASSPDTNEQFF. The CDR3 DNA reads as TGTGCCAGCAGCCCGGACACGAATGAGCAGTTCTTC. This chain connects TRBV12-3 or TRBV12-4 to TRBJ2-1; possible D gene TRBD1, 5 bases. This CDR3 comprises 12 residues. V was shortened by 6 bases and J by 7 bases, with 10 bases between the two germline ends.

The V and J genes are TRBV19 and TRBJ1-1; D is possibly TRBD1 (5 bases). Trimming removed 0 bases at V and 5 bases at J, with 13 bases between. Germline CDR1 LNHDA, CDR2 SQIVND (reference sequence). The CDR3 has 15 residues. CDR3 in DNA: TGTGCCAGTAGTATAGATCCCTTCCAGGGTACTGAAGCTTTCTTT. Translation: CASSIDPFQGTEAFF.

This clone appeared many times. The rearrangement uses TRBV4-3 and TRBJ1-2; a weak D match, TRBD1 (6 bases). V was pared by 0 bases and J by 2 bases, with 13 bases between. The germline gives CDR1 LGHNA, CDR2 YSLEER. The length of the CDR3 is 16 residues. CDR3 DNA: TGCGCCAGCAGCCAAGATCGGAACAGGGCCAACTATGGCTACACCTTC. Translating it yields CASSQDRNRANYGYTF.

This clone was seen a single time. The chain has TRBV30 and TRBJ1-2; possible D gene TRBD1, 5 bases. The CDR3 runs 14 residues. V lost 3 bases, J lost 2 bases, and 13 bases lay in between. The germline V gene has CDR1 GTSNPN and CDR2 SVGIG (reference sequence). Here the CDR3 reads CAWRETGENYGYTF. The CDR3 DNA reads TGTGCCTGGAGGGAAACAGGAGAAAACTATGGCTACACCTTC. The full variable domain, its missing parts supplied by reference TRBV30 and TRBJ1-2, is SQTIHQWPATLVQPVGSPLSLECTVEGTSNPNLYWYRQAAGRGLQLLFYSVGIGQISSEVPQNLSASRPQDRQFILSSKKLLLSDSGFYLCAWRETGENYGYTFGSGTRLTVV.

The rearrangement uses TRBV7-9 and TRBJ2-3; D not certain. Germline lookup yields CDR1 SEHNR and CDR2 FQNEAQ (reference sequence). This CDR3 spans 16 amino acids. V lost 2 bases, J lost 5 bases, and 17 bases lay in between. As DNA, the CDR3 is TGTGCCAGCAGCTTATACCGATCGTCTAGTCGAGATACGCAGTATTTT. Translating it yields CASSLYRSSSRDTQYF.

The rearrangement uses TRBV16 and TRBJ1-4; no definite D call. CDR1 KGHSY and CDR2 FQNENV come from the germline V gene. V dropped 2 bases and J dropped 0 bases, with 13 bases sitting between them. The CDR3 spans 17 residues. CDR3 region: CASSQTRVGTTNEKLFF. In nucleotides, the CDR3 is TGTGCCAGCAGCCAAACCCGGGTTGGGACAACTAATGAAAAACTGTTTTTT.

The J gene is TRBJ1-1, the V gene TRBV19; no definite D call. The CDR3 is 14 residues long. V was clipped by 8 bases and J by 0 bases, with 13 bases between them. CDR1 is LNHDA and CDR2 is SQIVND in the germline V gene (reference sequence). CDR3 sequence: CASGLSAMNTEAFF. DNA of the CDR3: TGTGCCAGTGGATTATCCGCCATGAACACTGAAGCTTTCTTT. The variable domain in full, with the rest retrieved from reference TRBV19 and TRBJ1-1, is DGGITQSPKYLFRKEGQNVTLSCEQNLNHDAMYWYRQDPGQGLRLIYYSQIVNDFQKGDIAEGYSVSREKKESFPLTVTSAQKNPTAFYLCASGLSAMNTEAFFGQGTRLTVV.

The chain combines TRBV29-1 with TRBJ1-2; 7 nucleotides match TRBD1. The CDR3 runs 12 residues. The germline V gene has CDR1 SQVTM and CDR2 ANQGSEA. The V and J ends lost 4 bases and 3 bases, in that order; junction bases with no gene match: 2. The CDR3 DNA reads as TGCAGCGTTGTCCAGGGGGACTATGGCTACACCTTC. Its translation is CSVVQGDYGYTF.